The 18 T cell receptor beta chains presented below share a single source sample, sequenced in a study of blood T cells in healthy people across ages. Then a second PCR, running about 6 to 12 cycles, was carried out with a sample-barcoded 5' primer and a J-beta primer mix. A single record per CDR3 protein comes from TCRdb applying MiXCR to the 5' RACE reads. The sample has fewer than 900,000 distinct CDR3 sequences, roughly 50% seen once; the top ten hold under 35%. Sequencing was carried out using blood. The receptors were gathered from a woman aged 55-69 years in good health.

The CDR3 reads CATSRVQDRQETQYF. CDR3 nucleotide sequence: TGTGCCACCAGCAGAGTCCAAGACAGGCAAGAGACCCAGTACTTC. The genes are TRBV15 and TRBJ2-5; D is perhaps TRBD1 (6 bases). The CDR3 has 15 residues. The ends were cut back, 1 base at V and 2 bases at J, with 11 bases in the middle. Germline CDR1 and CDR2: LNHNV and YYDKDF (reference sequence).

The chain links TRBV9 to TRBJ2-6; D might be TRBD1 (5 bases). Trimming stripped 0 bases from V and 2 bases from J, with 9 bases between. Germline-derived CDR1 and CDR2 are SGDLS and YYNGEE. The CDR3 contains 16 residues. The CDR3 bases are TGTGCCAGCAGCGTAGCAATAGGGGCTGGGGCCAACGTCCTGACTTTC. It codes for CASSVAIGAGANVLTF.

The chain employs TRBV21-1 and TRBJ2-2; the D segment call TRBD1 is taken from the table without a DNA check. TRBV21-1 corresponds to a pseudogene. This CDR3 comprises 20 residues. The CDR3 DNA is TGTGCCAGCAGCAAAGTTAACTCCGGACAGGGGGCGCGAAACACCGGGGAGCTGTTTTTT. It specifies CASSKVNSGQGARNTGELFF.

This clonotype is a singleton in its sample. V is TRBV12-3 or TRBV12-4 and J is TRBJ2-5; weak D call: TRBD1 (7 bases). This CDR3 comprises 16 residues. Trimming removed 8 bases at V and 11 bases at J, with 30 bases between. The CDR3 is CASGEDRDLTYNEQYF. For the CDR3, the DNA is TGTGCCAGCGGGGAAGACAGGGACTTGACCTACAATGAGCAGTACTTC.

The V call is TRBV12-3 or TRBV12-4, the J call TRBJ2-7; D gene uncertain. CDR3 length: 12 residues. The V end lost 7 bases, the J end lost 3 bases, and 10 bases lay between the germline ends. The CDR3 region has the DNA TGTGCCAGCACCGCGGCCCTCTACGAGCAGTACTTC. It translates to CASTAALYEQYF.

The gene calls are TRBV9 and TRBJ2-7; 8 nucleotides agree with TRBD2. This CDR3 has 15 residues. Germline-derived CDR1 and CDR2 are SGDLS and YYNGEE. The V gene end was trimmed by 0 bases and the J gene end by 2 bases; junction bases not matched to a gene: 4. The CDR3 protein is CASSVGLAPTYEQYF. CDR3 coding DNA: TGTGCCAGCAGCGTAGGACTAGCGCCAACCTACGAGCAGTACTTC.

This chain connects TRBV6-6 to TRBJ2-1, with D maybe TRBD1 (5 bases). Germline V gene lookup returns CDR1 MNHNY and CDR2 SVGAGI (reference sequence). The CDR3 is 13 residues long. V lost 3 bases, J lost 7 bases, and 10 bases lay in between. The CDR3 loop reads CASSYQGANEQFF. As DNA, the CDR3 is TGTGCCAGCAGTTATCAGGGTGCAAATGAGCAGTTCTTC.

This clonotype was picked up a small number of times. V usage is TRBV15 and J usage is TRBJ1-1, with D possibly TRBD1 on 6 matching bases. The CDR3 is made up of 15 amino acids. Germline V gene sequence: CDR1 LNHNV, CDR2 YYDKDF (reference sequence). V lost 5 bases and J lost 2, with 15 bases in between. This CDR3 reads CATSGSGTHNTEAFF. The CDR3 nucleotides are TGTGCCACCAGCGGATCCGGGACACACAACACTGAAGCTTTCTTT.

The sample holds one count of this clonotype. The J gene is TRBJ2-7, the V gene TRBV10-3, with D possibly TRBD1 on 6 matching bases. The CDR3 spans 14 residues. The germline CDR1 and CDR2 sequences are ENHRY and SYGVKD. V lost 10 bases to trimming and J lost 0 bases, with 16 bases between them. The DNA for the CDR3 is TGTGCCACACTAAAGACAGGCAACTCCTACGAGCAGTACTTC. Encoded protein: CATLKTGNSYEQYF.

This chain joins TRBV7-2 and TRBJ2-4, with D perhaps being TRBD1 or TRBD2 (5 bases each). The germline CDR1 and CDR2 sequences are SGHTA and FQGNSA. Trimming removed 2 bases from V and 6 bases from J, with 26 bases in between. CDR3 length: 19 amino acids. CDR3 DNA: TGTGCCAGCAGCTTAACACGGCAAGGAGGTGGCAGGGTGGGAAACATTCAGTACTTC. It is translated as CASSLTRQGGGRVGNIQYF.

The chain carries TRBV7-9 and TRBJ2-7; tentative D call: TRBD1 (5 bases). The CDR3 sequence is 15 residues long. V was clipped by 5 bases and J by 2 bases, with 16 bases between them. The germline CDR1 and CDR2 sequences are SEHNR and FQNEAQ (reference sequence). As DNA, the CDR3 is TGTGCCAGCAGCCCCCCCTGGGGCAAGACCTACGAGCAGTACTTC. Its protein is CASSPPWGKTYEQYF.

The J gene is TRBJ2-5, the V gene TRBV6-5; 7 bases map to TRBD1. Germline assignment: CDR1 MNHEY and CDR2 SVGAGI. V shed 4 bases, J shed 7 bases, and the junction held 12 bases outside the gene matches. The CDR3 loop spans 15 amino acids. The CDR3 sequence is CASSSTGTVRVTQYF. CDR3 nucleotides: TGTGCCAGCAGTTCAACCGGGACAGTTCGAGTGACCCAGTACTTC.

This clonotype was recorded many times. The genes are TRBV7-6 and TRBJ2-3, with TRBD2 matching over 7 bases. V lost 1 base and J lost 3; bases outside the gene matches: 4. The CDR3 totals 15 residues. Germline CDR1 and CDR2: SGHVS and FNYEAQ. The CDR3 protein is CASSLGLAATDTQYF. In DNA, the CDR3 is TGTGCCAGCAGCTTAGGCCTAGCGGCGACAGATACGCAGTATTTT. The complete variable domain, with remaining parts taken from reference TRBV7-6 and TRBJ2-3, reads GAGVSQSPRYKVTKRGQDVALRCDPISGHVSLYWYRQALGQGPEFLTYFNYEAQQDKSGLPNDRFSAERPEGSISTLTIQRTEQRDSAMYRCASSLGLAATDTQYFGPGTRLTVL.

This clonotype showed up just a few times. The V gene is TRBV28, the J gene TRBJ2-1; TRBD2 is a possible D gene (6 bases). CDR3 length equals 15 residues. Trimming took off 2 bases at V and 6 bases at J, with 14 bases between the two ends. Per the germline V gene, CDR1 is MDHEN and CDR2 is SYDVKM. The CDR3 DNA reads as TGTGCCAGCAGTTTAGGGGGGAGAGGCGGCAATGAGCAGTTCTTC. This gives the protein CASSLGGRGGNEQFF.

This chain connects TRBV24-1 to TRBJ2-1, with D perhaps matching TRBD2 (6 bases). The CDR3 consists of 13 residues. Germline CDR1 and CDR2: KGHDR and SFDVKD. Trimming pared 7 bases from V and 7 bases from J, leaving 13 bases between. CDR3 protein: CATSGTYNNEQFF. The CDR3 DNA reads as TGTGCCACCAGCGGGACTTACAATAATGAGCAGTTCTTC.

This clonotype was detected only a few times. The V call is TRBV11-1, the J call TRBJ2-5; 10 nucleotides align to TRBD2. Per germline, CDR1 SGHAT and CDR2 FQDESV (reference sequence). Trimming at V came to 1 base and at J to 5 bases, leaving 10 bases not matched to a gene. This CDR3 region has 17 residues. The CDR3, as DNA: TGTGCCAGCAGCTTAGAAGGGTCTAGCGGGAGAGCGGAGACCCAGTACTTC. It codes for CASSLEGSSGRAETQYF.

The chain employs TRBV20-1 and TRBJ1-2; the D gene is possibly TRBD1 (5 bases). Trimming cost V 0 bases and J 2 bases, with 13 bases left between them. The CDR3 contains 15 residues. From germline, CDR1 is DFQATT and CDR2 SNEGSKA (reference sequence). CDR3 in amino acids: CSARDFDSPNYGYTF. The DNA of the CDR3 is TGCAGTGCTAGAGATTTTGACAGCCCCAACTATGGCTACACCTTC.

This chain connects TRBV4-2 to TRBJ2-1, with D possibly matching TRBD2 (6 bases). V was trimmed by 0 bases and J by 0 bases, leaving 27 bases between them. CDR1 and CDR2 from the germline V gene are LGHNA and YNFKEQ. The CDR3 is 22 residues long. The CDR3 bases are TGTGCCAGCAGCCAAGATCTAGGGGAAATAGCGGCCCTAGGGAGCTCCTACAATGAGCAGTTCTTC. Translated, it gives CASSQDLGEIAALGSSYNEQFF.